Following are 15 T cell receptor beta chains from one sample sequenced in a study of prognosis after radiotherapy for stage I lung cancer. CDR3 of TCR beta was amplified from genomic DNA via a two-round multiplex PCR. The first round of PCR was done with primers that matched each TRBV and TRBJ gene. TCRdb re-analysed the multiplex PCR reads in MiXCR, keeping a single row per CDR3 protein. The sample comprises about 34,000 distinct CDR3 sequences, 32% of which are singletons, and less than 30% rests with the top ten. Sequenced here: PBMCs, sampled before or after stereotactic body radiation therapy (not recorded which). The receptors shown here come from a donor of 50 years or more with non-small cell lung cancer.

This clonotype has just a few counts. Only one base separates this from a far larger clonotype, so it likely reflects a read error. The chain is built from TRBV6-9 and TRBJ2-7; 7 bases are a match to TRBD1. Germline V gene data show CDR1 as MNHGY and CDR2 as SVAAGI. CDR3 length: 15 amino acids. The V segment lost 10 bases and the J segment 3 bases; nucleotides outside the gene matches: 15. CDR3 coding DNA: TGTGCCATCACCTACTCGAACAGGGGTCACTACGAGCAGTACTTC. Amino acid sequence: CAITYSNRGHYEQYF.

The table lists this clonotype with many counts. This chain joins TRBV5-1 and TRBJ1-2; D is unresolved. CDR1 and CDR2 from the germline V gene are SGHRS and YFSETQ. This CDR3 contains 14 residues. V lost 4 bases to trimming and J lost 8 bases, with 18 bases between them. The DNA for the CDR3 is TGCGCCAGCAGCCCGCCTCGTGCCCTAGGGGGCTACACCTTC. It yields the protein CASSPPRALGGYTF.

This clonotype came up many times. J is TRBJ2-2 and V is TRBV12-3 or TRBV12-4, with TRBD1 matching over 8 bases. The CDR3 covers 15 residues. Trimming cost V 6 bases and J 1 base; bases outside gene matches: 4. CDR3 in amino acids: CASRPGQGNTGELFF. CDR3 DNA: TGTGCCAGCAGGCCAGGACAGGGGAACACCGGGGAGCTGTTTTTT.

The table lists this clonotype with many counts. This chain links TRBV6-5 with TRBJ2-1; 7 nucleotides line up with TRBD1. The CDR3 is 14 residues long. CDR1 and CDR2 (germline): MNHEY, SVGAGI. Losses at the gene ends were 2 bases for V and 6 bases for J; bases not matched to a gene: 4. The CDR3 nucleotides read TGTGCCAGCAGTTACGAGGGGGCGCGCAATGAGCAGTTCTTC. This sequence encodes CASSYEGARNEQFF.

In this sample, this clonotype turned up many times. The chain combines TRBV19 with TRBJ2-2; TRBD1 matches 10 bases. Germline V gene lookup returns CDR1 LNHDA and CDR2 SQIVND (reference sequence). The CDR3 runs to 16 residues. V lost 6 bases to trimming and J lost 5 bases; unmatched junction nucleotides: 9. The CDR3 coding sequence is TGTGCCAGTAGCTCCCCCGGGACAGGGGCAACCGGGGAGCTGTTTTTT. Translation: CASSSPGTGATGELFF.

A remark on this clonotype: With a far larger clone one base away, a read error is the likely cause. This chain links TRBV27 with TRBJ1-6; TRBD1 matches at 7 bases. The CDR3 covers 16 residues. CDR1 and CDR2 (germline): MNHEY, SMNVEV (reference sequence). Unmatched junction bases numbered 17, after V lost 10 bases and J lost 8 bases. The CDR3 protein is CAIRGYRGGLDSPLHF. Written as DNA, the CDR3 is TGTGCCATCAGAGGGTACAGGGGAGGGCTGGATTCACCCCTCCACTTT.

Points on this clonotype: It may be a read error: a sequence one base away is much more abundant. The chain combines TRBV7-9 with TRBJ1-5, with D perhaps matching TRBD1 (6 bases). CDR3 size: 14 residues. Germline V gene data show CDR1 as SEHNR and CDR2 as FQNEAQ (reference sequence). The CDR3 bases are TGTGCCAGCAAGGGGGAGACCCCCAATCGGCCCCAGCATTTT. Amino acids: CASKGETPNRPQHF.

This clonotype was observed many times. The chain is built from TRBV30 and TRBJ1-6, with a tentative D call TRBD1 (5 bases). Per germline, CDR1 GTSNPN and CDR2 SVGIG (reference sequence). V lost 0 bases to trimming and J lost 7 bases, with 13 bases between them. This CDR3 is 15 amino acids long. The CDR3 bases are TGTGCCTGGAGTGTAGGACCAGGGATCAATTCACCCCTCCACTTT. Its protein product is CAWSVGPGINSPLHF.

With regard to this clonotype: The junction departs from the called germline gene at one end, perhaps through a read error. CDR3 nucleotides: TGTGCCGCCAGTGATGGTCCGAGGGAATTGGCCGGTGGCTACACCTTC. Its translation: CAASDGPRELAGGYTF. The chain uses TRBV24-1 and TRBJ1-2; no definite D call. The CDR3 is 16 residues long. CDR1 is KGHDR, CDR2 SFDVKD, per germline.

The CDR3 DNA sequence: TGTGCCAGTAGTATGACAGGGGGTAATGCCTACGAGCAGTACTTC. Protein: CASSMTGGNAYEQYF. The chain links TRBV19 to TRBJ2-7, with 9 bases matching TRBD1. The CDR3 covers 15 residues. CDR1 is LNHDA, CDR2 SQIVND, per germline (reference sequence). V shed 3 bases, J shed 2 bases, and the junction held 5 bases outside the gene matches.

On this clonotype: A read error is the likely source, as a far larger clone sits one nucleotide away. The gene calls are TRBV6-2 or TRBV6-3 and TRBJ2-5; D may be TRBD1 (6 bases). Germline CDR1 MNHEY, CDR2 SVGEGT. The CDR3 runs 15 residues. Trimming removed 6 bases from V and 12 bases from J, with 26 bases in between. CDR3 residues: CASSLTGQPPMSKYF. The CDR3 DNA is TGTGCCAGCAGCCTAACTGGACAGCCCCCGATGTCCAAGTACTTC.

This clonotype is labeled medium-sized. The chain combines TRBV6-1 with TRBJ1-6; possible D gene TRBD1, 5 bases. V lost 6 bases and J 7 bases, leaving 16 bases between the germline ends. The germline V gene encodes CDR1 MNHNS and CDR2 SASEGT. The CDR3 contains 15 residues. In DNA form, the CDR3 reads TGTGCCAGCAGGGGAAAGACAGTGGGAAATTCACCCCTCCACTTT. Its translation: CASRGKTVGNSPLHF.

Regarding this clonotype: A far larger clone is one nucleotide away, so this likely arose from a read error. The rearrangement links TRBV6-6 to TRBJ2-3; D is unresolved. The germline CDR1 and CDR2 sequences are MNHNY and SVGAGI (reference sequence). The CDR3 is 14 amino acids. Trimming left V 0 bases short and J 2 bases short, with 6 bases between. CDR3: CASSYSWDTDTQYF. CDR3 sequence (DNA): TGTGCCAGCAGTTACTCGTGGGACACAGATACGCAGTATTTT.

This clonotype was seen many times. J is TRBJ2-2 and V is TRBV12-3 or TRBV12-4; D is perhaps TRBD1 (5 bases). This CDR3 has 14 residues. Trimming cost V 2 bases and J 7 bases, with 11 bases left between them. CDR3 residues: CASSLQGSDGELFF. The CDR3 DNA sequence: TGTGCCAGCAGTTTACAGGGCTCGGACGGGGAGCTGTTTTTT.

This clonotype has ten or more counts. This chain uses TRBV7-9 with TRBJ1-6, with D possibly matching TRBD1 (6 bases). The CDR3 has 14 amino acids. The germline CDR1 and CDR2 sequences are SEHNR and FQNEAQ (reference sequence). Trimming removed 4 bases at V and 5 bases at J, with 9 bases between. In DNA form, the CDR3 reads TGTGCCAGCAGCTCCGAGGGGGATAATTCACCCCTCCACTTT. Translation: CASSSEGDNSPLHF.